These T cell receptor beta chains were read from a single sample in a study of T cell repertoires in cytomegalovirus infection. Using its own MiXCR run on the reads, TCRdb lists one record per CDR3 protein. The sample yields about 360,000 distinct CDR3 sequences, about a sixth seen once. What was sequenced was PBMCs. The receptors come from a human donor in good health (CMV status not recorded). Some clones in this sample may be carry-over from other donors' samples. Each CDR3 is given with its conserved first and last residue. Each record gives: D gene, V gene, clone size, J gene, CDR3 protein, CDR3 DNA. D genes are given only for firm matches. Some rows mark clone size as missing; the rest say once, few, many or name a class of expanded clone.

-	TRBV19	-	TRBJ1-1	CASSTLGPTEAFF	TGTGCCAGTAGTACCCTGGGGCCCACTGAAGCTTTCTTT
-	TRBV28	once	TRBJ2-5	CASSLSGGPATQYF	TGTGCCAGCAGTTTATCCGGGGGTCCGGCGACCCAGTACTTC
-	TRBV7-6	many	TRBJ1-1	CASSLASRGRAFF	TGTGCCAGCAGCTTAGCGAGCAGGGGAAGGGCTTTCTTT
-	TRBV4-2	few	TRBJ1-4	CASSPRGFGEKLFF	TGTGCCAGCAGCCCCAGGGGATTTGGTGAAAAACTGTTTTTT
-	TRBV12-3/TRBV12-4	few	TRBJ1-5	CASSFSRVGQPQHF	TGTGCCAGCAGTTTTTCCAGGGTGGGCCAGCCCCAGCATTTT
-	TRBV28	many	TRBJ1-5	CASSRSISNQPQHF	TGTGCCAGCAGCCGCTCAATAAGTAATCAGCCCCAGCATTTT
-	TRBV9	-	TRBJ2-3	CASSVDVGTHTQYF	TGTGCCAGCAGCGTAGATGTTGGGACTCATACGCAGTATTTT
-	TRBV5-6	-	TRBJ1-2	CASSETAVYGYTF	TGTGCCAGCAGCGAGACAGCAGTCTATGGCTACACCTTC
TRBD2	TRBV7-2	many	TRBJ2-5	CASSPGLAGGGSETQYF	TGTGCCAGCAGCCCAGGACTAGCGGGAGGTGGATCAGAGACCCAGTACTTC
-	TRBV7-2	many	TRBJ1-1	CASSPSQNTEAFF	TGTGCCAGCAGCCCGAGTCAGAACACTGAAGCTTTCTTT
TRBD1	TRBV29-1	-	TRBJ1-5	CSVRTGEINQPQHF	TGCAGCGTTCGGACAGGGGAGATCAATCAGCCCCAGCATTTT
TRBD2	TRBV7-6	-	TRBJ2-1	CASSLRTSGGEQFF	TGTGCCAGCAGCTTACGGACTAGCGGGGGTGAGCAGTTCTTC
-	TRBV20-1	few	TRBJ2-5	CSASSGVETQYF	TGCAGTGCTAGTTCCGGGGTGGAGACCCAGTACTTC
-	TRBV11-2	-	TRBJ2-7	CASSLGGATYEQYF	TGTGCCAGCAGCTTAGGTGGCGCGACCTACGAGCAGTACTTC
-	TRBV12-3/TRBV12-4	many	TRBJ1-5	CASSFLAEQPQHF	TGTGCCAGCAGTTTCCTGGCAGAACAGCCCCAGCATTTT
-	TRBV7-2	-	TRBJ1-1	CASSLGGGLKEAFF	TGTGCCAGCAGCTTAGGGGGCGGACTTAAGGAAGCTTTCTTT
-	TRBV7-2	many	TRBJ1-1	CASSLVEWVEAFF	TGTGCCAGCAGCTTAGTAGAGTGGGTTGAAGCTTTCTTT
-	TRBV3-1	once	TRBJ1-4	CASSQTRAEKLFF	TGTGCCAGCAGCCAAACAAGGGCCGAAAAACTGTTTTTT
TRBD2	TRBV20-1	-	TRBJ2-7	CSASPTSGGTYEQYF	TGCAGTGCTAGCCCCACTAGCGGAGGAACCTACGAGCAGTACTTC
-	TRBV7-2	few	TRBJ2-7	CASSLVRDLPYEQYF	TGTGCCAGCAGCCTCGTCCGGGACCTCCCCTACGAGCAGTACTTC
TRBD1	TRBV29-1	-	TRBJ1-2	CSVSPGTAVDYGYTF	TGCAGCGTATCCCCCGGGACAGCCGTGGACTATGGCTACACCTTC
-	TRBV7-2	many	TRBJ2-1	CASSLPLEGNEQFF	TGTGCCAGCAGCCTCCCCCTTGAAGGGAATGAGCAGTTCTTC
-	TRBV29-1	-	TRBJ1-1	CSADGMNTEAFF	TGCAGCGCTGATGGGATGAACACTGAAGCTTTCTTT
-	TRBV20-1	-	TRBJ2-5	CSVPSGLEETQYF	TGCAGTGTCCCTTCCGGGTTAGAAGAGACCCAGTACTTC
-	TRBV6-1	medium-sized	TRBJ2-1	CASSGLGRTYNEQFF	TGTGCCAGCAGTGGGCTGGGGAGGACCTACAATGAGCAGTTCTTC
-	TRBV6-6	-	TRBJ1-6	CASSYAPNTPLHF	TGTGCCAGCAGTTACGCCCCTAATACACCCCTCCACTTT
-	TRBV27	-	TRBJ1-2	CASSRTGFNYGYTF	TGTGCCAGCAGTAGAACAGGGTTTAACTATGGCTACACCTTC
-	TRBV11-2	many	TRBJ1-3	CASNPDLGAAGNTIYF	TGTGCCAGCAACCCAGATTTGGGGGCCGCTGGAAACACCATATATTTT
-	TRBV7-2	many	TRBJ1-4	CASSLVAFNEKLFF	TGTGCCAGCAGCTTAGTAGCCTTTAATGAAAAACTGTTTTTT
-	TRBV7-2	-	TRBJ2-3	CASSDNPGDTQYF	TGTGCCAGCAGCGATAACCCGGGGGATACGCAGTATTTT